One TCR beta chain is described in this entry. The CDR3 contains 11 residues. The germline V gene encodes CDR1 DFQATT and CDR2 SNEGSKA (reference sequence). V was trimmed by 5 bases and J by 8 bases, leaving 12 bases between them. The sample originates from a study of blood T cell repertoires in COVID-19. Study-wide context: Donors in the United States, Italy and Spain gave samples during acute or convalescent COVID-19. The cDNA or gDNA used as material had been derived from T cells, B-cell-depleted T cells, or PBMCs.

Authors' processing steps: Reference gene primers were amplified, and this amplification served to estimate nucleated cell counts. The table came from immunoSEQ multiplex PCR; TCRdb's copy has only in-frame clones and leaves some out. Clone size and V and J calls were adopted from that table, with D and trimming inferred from the DNA. Of about 280,000 clones in the sample, approximately 86% were seen once. Sequenced sample: peripheral blood. This receptor was taken from a woman aged 45-65 years who had recovered from COVID-19. The chain links TRBV20-1 to TRBJ1-2, with D perhaps TRBD1 (5 bases). The CDR3 bases are TGCAGTGCTGGGACTGCCAGAGGCTACACCTTC. Its translation is CSAGTARGYTF.